What follows is one T cell receptor (beta chain) and its context. In its sample, this clone was seen once. The target of this receptor is not known. Base qualities are not at hand, and no much larger clone is one base apart. This sample stems from a study of blood T cell repertoires in COVID-19 (TCRdb year 2020). For the study in its entirety: Samples from collaborators originated in the United States, Italy and Spain and spanned both the acute and convalescent phases of COVID-19. Where available, HLA class I and class II types were obtained from metadata supplied by the sample provider rather than from assay-based typing. Subjects who had been exposed to COVID-19, were actively infected with it, or had recovered from it provided the deeply sampled blood TCRbeta repertoires that made up the dataset. Samples were obtained from the ongoing ImmuneRACE study (first 160 participants) and from approximately 1,200 subjects provided by 6 global collaborators. The prospective study material was composed of cDNA or gDNA derived from T cells, B-cell-depleted T cells, or PBMCs. The sample metadata nearly always contained a de-identified subject ID, COVID-19 status, age in years and sex. The repertoires were made available in a free public database intended to serve as a resource for research on the immune response to SARS-CoV-2.

Another Seattle source contributed samples from volunteer blood donors who had recovered from COVID-19. Each collaborating institution followed its own protocols to collect whole blood in K2EDTA tubes. Collaborator samples were shipped for TCRbeta analysis as frozen whole blood, isolated PBMCs, or DNA extracted from either sample type. General conclusions and limits of the study: Clinical and demographic metadata were provided uncurated, with the amount varying by source and participant.

TCRbeta CDR3 regions were amplified from genomic DNA by means of the immunoSEQ Assay, a bias-controlled multiplex PCR. The study's processing was this. The number of nucleated cells in each sample was estimated by amplification of reference gene primers within the assay. To quantify the absolute abundance of each unique TCRbeta CDR3 rearrangement, sequence reads were collapsed and filtered. For each sample, productive Simpson clonality was calculated as the square root of Simpson's diversity index over productive rearrangements. Imported from immuneACCESS, the table was reduced by TCRdb to in-frame sequences with V and J called. These copies leave out some clones; in studies compared against another copy, an unresolved V gene accounts for under half, and the cause of the remainder is not known. V, J and clone size are those of that table, while D and trimming were read from the DNA. In all, the sample holds 250,000 to 350,000 clones, and around 87% of those were seen once. The top ten clones comprise about 8% of the sample.

The CDR3 starts with the cysteine, ends with the phenylalanine, and has 16 residues. Kept here is only the CDR3 DNA, which spans 48 bases and is read in frame from base 1. Based on the germline V gene, the CDR1 and CDR2 sequences are SGHTA and FQGNSA. Relative to germline, V is missing 2 bases and J is missing 7 bases, with 10 bases of the junction outside any gene match. The chain is made from TRBV7-2 and TRBJ2-7; 11 middle bases align to TRBD2. The sample was peripheral blood. The source of this sequence is a woman aged 45-60 years who had recovered from COVID-19. The DNA is as follows: TGTGCCAGCAGCTTACTGCTAGCGGGGGGTCCTAGAGAGCAGTACTTC. The translation is CASSLLLAGGPREQYF.